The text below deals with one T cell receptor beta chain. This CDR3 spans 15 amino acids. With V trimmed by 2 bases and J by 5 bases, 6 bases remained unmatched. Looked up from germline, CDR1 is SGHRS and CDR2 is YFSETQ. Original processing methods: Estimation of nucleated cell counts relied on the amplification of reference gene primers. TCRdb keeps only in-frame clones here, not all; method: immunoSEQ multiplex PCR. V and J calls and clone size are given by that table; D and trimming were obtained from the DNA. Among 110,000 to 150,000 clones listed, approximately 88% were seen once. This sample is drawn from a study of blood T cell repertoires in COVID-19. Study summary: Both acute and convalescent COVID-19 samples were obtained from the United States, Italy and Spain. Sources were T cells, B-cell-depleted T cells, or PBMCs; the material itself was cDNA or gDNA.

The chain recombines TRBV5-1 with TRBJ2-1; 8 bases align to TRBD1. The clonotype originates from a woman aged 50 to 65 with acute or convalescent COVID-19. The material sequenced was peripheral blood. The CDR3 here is CASSLPGQDNNEQFF. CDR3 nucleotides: TGCGCCAGCAGCTTACCGGGACAGGACAACAATGAGCAGTTCTTC.